The rows below give T cell receptor beta chains drawn from one sample of a study of control samples from healthy donors and cancer patients. Libraries were prepared by immunoSEQ multiplex PCR; TCRdb keeps only in-frame clonotypes and omits some of them. The sample holds fewer than 200,000 clones, 88% seen once. The source material was blood. Receptor source: a woman in her 30s in good health. Each CDR3 is given with its conserved first and last residue. The D gene is left open where the match is weak. Where a row states a size, it is once, few, many or the class of an expanded clone; other rows omit it.

J gene,V gene,clone size,D gene,CDR3 DNA,CDR3 protein
TRBJ1-2,TRBV5-4,few,-,TGTGCCAGCAGCTTGGGTGCCGCGGGATATGGCTACACCTTC,CASSLGAAGYGYTF
TRBJ1-2,TRBV3-1/TRBV3-2,-,-,TGTGCCAGCAGCCAAGCGGACTTGGCCTATGGCTACACCTTC,CASSQADLAYGYTF
TRBJ2-1,TRBV27,-,TRBD1,TGTGCCAGCAGCCTTACACAGGGGGCGGGTGAGCAGTTCTTC,CASSLTQGAGEQFF
TRBJ1-1,TRBV5-1,-,-,TGCGCCAGCAGCCCGAGGACAGATATGAACACTGAAGCTTTCTTT,CASSPRTDMNTEAFF
TRBJ2-7,TRBV6-2/TRBV6-3,-,-,TGTGCCAGCAGTTCCTTTCTGAACGGGAGTTGGAGCCCCTACGAGCAGTACTTC,CASSSFLNGSWSPYEQYF
TRBJ1-3,TRBV30,-,-,TGTGCCTGGTCCAGTAGCTCTGGAAACACCATATATTTT,CAWSSSSGNTIYF
TRBJ2-1,TRBV10-1,-,-,TGCGCCACTTCAGTAGGACCCTACAATGAGCAGTTCTTC,CATSVGPYNEQFF
TRBJ2-5,TRBV29-1,-,-,TGCAGCGTTACAGGGGCGGGACGTAGAGGAGAGACCCAGTACTTC,CSVTGAGRRGETQYF
TRBJ2-7,TRBV4-1,-,TRBD2,TGCGCCAGCAGCCAACAACTCACCGGGACTAGCGTGTATGCCGAGCAGTACTTC,CASSQQLTGTSVYAEQYF
TRBJ2-2,TRBV29-1,-,TRBD1,TGCAGCGCCGGTGGGACAGCGAACACCGGGGAGCTGTTTTTT,CSAGGTANTGELFF
TRBJ1-1,TRBV6-6,-,-,TGTGCCAGCGGGGATTCTCAAGCCACTGAAGCTTTCTTT,CASGDSQATEAFF
TRBJ2-5,TRBV11-3,-,TRBD2,TGTGCCAGCAGCCTCAACGGGGGGGCACCTCAAGAGACCCAGTACTTC,CASSLNGGAPQETQYF
TRBJ1-2,TRBV27,once,-,TGTGCCAGCGCGGGTTCGTCCTATGGCTACACCTTC,CASAGSSYGYTF
TRBJ2-1,TRBV5-6,once,TRBD1,TGTGCCAGCAGCTTGGGGGACAGGCTTGAGCAGTTCTTC,CASSLGDRLEQFF
TRBJ2-3,TRBV27,-,TRBD2,TGTGCCAGCGATCGTAAAGCGGGGAGCACAGATACGCAGTATTTT,CASDRKAGSTDTQYF
TRBJ1-3,TRBV13,-,-,TGTGCCAGCAGCGGAGGAATACTCTCTGGAAACACCATATATTTT,CASSGGILSGNTIYF
TRBJ1-2,TRBV6-5,-,-,TGTGCCAGCACCCGAACACCAAACTATGGCTACACCTTC,CASTRTPNYGYTF
TRBJ1-2,TRBV5-1,-,TRBD1,TGCGCCAGCAGTCTTGACAGGGCCAGAGGGGCTAACTATGGCTACACCTTC,CASSLDRARGANYGYTF
TRBJ2-6,TRBV5-6,-,-,TGTGCCAGCAGCTTGGGAGGGAGCTCTGGGGCCAACGTCCTGACTTTC,CASSLGGSSGANVLTF
TRBJ2-7,TRBV28,-,-,TGTGCCAGCAGTTTAGCAGTGTACGAGCAGTACTTC,CASSLAVYEQYF
TRBJ2-1,TRBV7-6,-,TRBD2,TGTGCCAGCAGCTTTAGGTGGAGAACTAGCGGGGACAATGAGCAGTTCTTC,CASSFRWRTSGDNEQFF
TRBJ2-1,TRBV27,-,-,TGTGCCAGCAGTTTCTCGGGGGCCAGCTCCTACAATGAGCAGTTCTTC,CASSFSGASSYNEQFF
TRBJ2-3,TRBV4-1,-,-,TGCGCCAGCAGCCAAGACTCTCATACAGATACGCAGTATTTT,CASSQDSHTDTQYF
TRBJ2-1,TRBV6-5,-,-,TGTGCCAGCAACAAGGACGTTCCGGTTGTAGGTGAGCAGTTCTTC,CASNKDVPVVGEQFF
TRBJ1-1,TRBV25-1,-,TRBD1,TGTGCCAGCAGTGAGACAGGGGGCCGGACGGGAGCTTTCTTT,CASSETGGRTGAFF
TRBJ1-4,TRBV3-1/TRBV3-2,-,-,TGTGCCAGCAGCCAAGATATGGCTAATGAAAAACTGTTTTTT,CASSQDMANEKLFF
TRBJ2-4,TRBV5-4,-,-,TGTGCCAGCAGTCCTGGGCCGAACAAAAACATTCAGTACTTC,CASSPGPNKNIQYF
TRBJ2-3,TRBV30,-,TRBD1,TGTGCCTGGAGTCCACATCGACAGGGGGGGACGCAGTATTTT,CAWSPHRQGGTQYF
TRBJ1-1,TRBV27,few,-,TGTGCCAGCAGTTCTGCTATGGGGGGCACTGAAGCTTTCTTT,CASSSAMGGTEAFF
TRBJ1-3,TRBV6-6,-,-,TGTGCCAGCAGTTACGGGAGCACCATATATTTT,CASSYGSTIYF
TRBJ2-2,TRBV7-9,-,TRBD2,TGTGCCAGCAGCTCGACTAGCGGGACGAACACCGGGGAGCTGTTTTTT,CASSSTSGTNTGELFF
TRBJ2-7,TRBV27,-,TRBD1,TGTGCCAGCAGTGATACAGGGGGCTACGAGCAGTACTTC,CASSDTGGYEQYF
TRBJ2-3,TRBV18,-,TRBD1,TGTGCCAGCTCACCAATACAGGGGACAGATACGCAGTATTTT,CASSPIQGTDTQYF
TRBJ2-5,TRBV7-9,-,TRBD1,TGTGCCAGCAGCTTAGTGGGAACAGGGGGAGAGACCCAGTACTTC,CASSLVGTGGETQYF
TRBJ1-5,TRBV19,few,TRBD1,TGTGCCAGTAGTCCCACTTATAGGGACAGGGGGCGGTGGGGCAATCAGCCCCAGCATTTT,CASSPTYRDRGRWGNQPQHF
TRBJ2-4,TRBV19,-,TRBD1,TGTGCCAGTAGCCCGACAGGGGGCAGGGCCAAAAACATTCAGTACTTC,CASSPTGGRAKNIQYF
TRBJ2-3,TRBV14,few,TRBD1,TGTGCCAGCAGCCAAGATTGGCAGGGGGTTACGCAGTATTTT,CASSQDWQGVTQYF
TRBJ2-2,TRBV6-5,-,-,TGTGCCAGCAGTTACCGCCCTACCCTAAACACCGGGGAGCTGTTTTTT,CASSYRPTLNTGELFF
TRBJ2-1,TRBV10-3,-,-,TGTGCCATCAGTGAGGGAACCGGTGTCCGGCGGTTCTTC,CAISEGTGVRRFF